Sequencing of this T cell receptor (beta chain) was carried out in a study of T cell responses to AZD1222 COVID-19 vaccine. Study-level results: Seropositivity was recorded at baseline in only five to seven AZD1222 recipients. Females outnumbered males among donors, who were mostly white British; clonal diversity was possibly underestimated. Vaccination with two AZD1222 doses was followed by a rise in Spike-specific TCR breadth and depth.

Data came from immunoSEQ multiplex PCR; TCRdb stores just in-frame clones and leaves some out. The sample includes about 93,000 clones, 70% to 90% of them seen just once. V dropped 4 bases and J dropped 0 bases, with 11 bases sitting between them. The CDR3 runs 15 residues. CDR1 and CDR2 (germline): SGHDT, YYEEEE. In regard to this clone: Its target is unknown.

V gene TRBV5-6 combines with J gene TRBJ1-3; unclear D gene. The receptor's source is an adult in good health. The starting material was peripheral blood, obtained on day 0 of AZD1222 vaccination. The CDR3 reads CASSLFGYSGNTIYF. The CDR3 DNA reads TGTGCCAGCAGCCTCTTTGGGTACTCTGGAAACACCATATATTTT.